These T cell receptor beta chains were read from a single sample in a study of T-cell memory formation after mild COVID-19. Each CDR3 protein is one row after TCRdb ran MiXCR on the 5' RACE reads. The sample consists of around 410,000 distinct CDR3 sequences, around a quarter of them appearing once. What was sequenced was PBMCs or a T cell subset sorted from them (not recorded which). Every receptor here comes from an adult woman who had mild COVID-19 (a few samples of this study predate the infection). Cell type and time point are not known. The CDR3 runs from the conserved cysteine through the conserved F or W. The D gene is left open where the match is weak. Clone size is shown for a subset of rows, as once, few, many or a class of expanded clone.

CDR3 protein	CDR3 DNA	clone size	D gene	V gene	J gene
CASSPTSGFGGVDTQYF	TGTGCCAGCAGCCCAACCTCGGGGTTCGGCGGAGTGGATACGCAGTATTTT	many	NA	TRBV4-2	TRBJ2-3
CASSLGSWGQVENEQFF	TGTGCCAGCAGCTTAGGAAGTTGGGGACAGGTCGAGAATGAGCAGTTCTTC	few	TRBD1	TRBV7-9	TRBJ2-1
CSVGVGELFF	TGCAGCGTTGGTGTCGGGGAGCTGTTTTTT	NA	NA	TRBV29-1	TRBJ2-2
CSASPYNEQFF	TGCAGTGCTAGTCCCTACAATGAGCAGTTCTTC	NA	NA	TRBV20-1	TRBJ2-1
CAWSDGTHSNQPQHF	TGTGCCTGGAGTGATGGGACACACAGCAATCAGCCCCAGCATTTT	NA	NA	TRBV30	TRBJ1-5
CATRRGDTEAFF	TGTGCCACCCGGCGAGGGGACACTGAAGCTTTCTTT	NA	NA	TRBV10-3	TRBJ1-1
CASSNAGELFF	TGTGCCAGTAGTAACGCCGGGGAGCTGTTTTTT	NA	NA	TRBV19	TRBJ2-2
CASSFLTGPNTIYF	TGTGCCAGCAGCTTTCTGACAGGCCCCAACACCATATATTTT	few	NA	TRBV7-9	TRBJ1-3
CSASGNGNEKLFF	TGCAGTGCTAGTGGTAACGGGAATGAAAAACTGTTTTTT	few	NA	TRBV20-1	TRBJ1-4
CSARPSGYYEQYF	TGCAGCGCTAGGCCTAGCGGCTACTACGAGCAGTACTTC	NA	TRBD2	TRBV29-1	TRBJ2-7
CASSLGQKYYEQYF	TGTGCCAGCAGCCTGGGACAGAAGTACTACGAGCAGTACTTC	few	TRBD1	TRBV3-1	TRBJ2-7
CASNSETQYF	TGTGCCAGCAATTCAGAGACCCAGTACTTC	NA	NA	TRBV5-6	TRBJ2-5
CASSLEFLGVTEAFF	TGTGCCAGCAGCTTAGAATTTCTCGGGGTCACTGAAGCTTTCTTT	NA	NA	TRBV11-2	TRBJ1-1
CSASSIPGQGVHEQYF	TGCAGTGCTAGTAGCATACCGGGACAGGGTGTCCACGAGCAGTACTTC	few	TRBD1	TRBV20-1	TRBJ2-7
CATSAGTGWPAQHF	TGTGCCACCAGCGCCGGGACAGGGTGGCCTGCCCAGCATTTT	few	TRBD1	TRBV15	TRBJ1-5
CASRTGENSPLHF	TGTGCCAGCAGGACAGGGGAAAATTCACCCCTCCACTTT	NA	TRBD1	TRBV2	TRBJ1-6
CSGAGGRNYEQYF	TGCAGCGGGGCAGGGGGACGGAACTACGAGCAGTACTTC	few	TRBD1	TRBV29-1	TRBJ2-7
CASSPLRVLAYEQYF	TGTGCCAGCAGCCCCCTCCGGGTCCTGGCCTACGAGCAGTACTTC	few	NA	TRBV7-8	TRBJ2-7
CASSVELNRSPLHF	TGTGCCAGCAGCGTAGAATTGAACCGTTCACCCCTCCACTTT	few	NA	TRBV9	TRBJ1-6
CASSPYGYEQYF	TGTGCCAGCTCACCATATGGCTACGAGCAGTACTTC	NA	NA	TRBV18	TRBJ2-7
CASSLDGAGDTQYF	TGTGCCAGCAGCTTGGACGGGGCAGGGGATACGCAGTATTTT	once	NA	TRBV11-2	TRBJ2-3
CASSRTDRDGNEQFF	TGTGCCAGCAGCCGGACGGACAGGGACGGAAATGAGCAGTTCTTC	few	TRBD1	TRBV4-2	TRBJ2-1
CASSLGRTGGYEQYF	TGTGCCAGCAGCTTGGGACGGACAGGGGGATACGAGCAGTACTTC	few	TRBD1	TRBV5-4	TRBJ2-7
CASSVVQGPEAFF	TGTGCCAGCAGCGTAGTCCAGGGGCCTGAAGCTTTCTTT	NA	NA	TRBV9	TRBJ1-1
CASSLGLAGYTGELFF	TGTGCCAGCAGCTTAGGCCTAGCGGGATATACCGGGGAGCTGTTTTTT	NA	TRBD2	TRBV7-6	TRBJ2-2
CASSQLGTGEYEQYF	TGTGCCAGCAGCCAGCTTGGGACAGGCGAATACGAGCAGTACTTC	few	TRBD1	TRBV5-6	TRBJ2-7
CASSAQDTHRGSSYEQYF	TGTGCCAGCAGTGCCCAGGACACCCACAGGGGAAGCTCCTACGAGCAGTACTTC	few	TRBD1	TRBV6-1	TRBJ2-7
CASSSREGLYEQYF	TGTGCCAGCAGCTCTCGGGAGGGGCTCTACGAGCAGTACTTC	few	TRBD2	TRBV7-8	TRBJ2-7
CASSYVEGLSYEQYF	TGTGCCAGCAGTTACGTAGAGGGACTCTCCTACGAGCAGTACTTC	NA	NA	TRBV6-2/TRBV6-3	TRBJ2-7
CASRSGAGNQPQHF	TGTGCCAGCAGGTCAGGGGCCGGCAATCAGCCCCAGCATTTT	NA	NA	TRBV12-3/TRBV12-4	TRBJ1-5
CASSFEAESYNEQFF	TGTGCCAGCAGCTTTGAGGCGGAGTCCTACAATGAGCAGTTCTTC	few	NA	TRBV5-4	TRBJ2-1
CASSLNAKWQFF	TGTGCCAGCAGCTTGAACGCGAAGTGGCAGTTCTTC	NA	NA	TRBV5-6	TRBJ2-1
CASSSGTSGSSYEQYF	TGTGCCAGCAGTTCCGGGACTAGCGGAAGCTCCTACGAGCAGTACTTC	many	TRBD2	TRBV7-6	TRBJ2-7
CASSSGTYMNTEAFF	TGTGCCAGCAGCTCGGGGACATATATGAACACTGAAGCTTTCTTT	few	NA	TRBV5-5	TRBJ1-1
CASSSGTGFISSYEQYF	TGCGCCAGCAGTTCCGGGACAGGGTTTATCAGCTCCTACGAGCAGTACTTC	NA	TRBD1	TRBV5-1	TRBJ2-7
CASSLEAGDTYEQYF	TGTGCCAGCAGCTTAGAGGCAGGGGATACCTACGAGCAGTACTTC	few	NA	TRBV7-2	TRBJ2-7
CASRGGSFADTQYF	TGTGCCAGCAGGGGCGGGAGTTTCGCAGATACGCAGTATTTT	NA	TRBD2	TRBV7-2	TRBJ2-3
CASTKRLGNTEAFF	TGTGCCAGCACCAAACGCCTGGGGAACACTGAAGCTTTCTTT	NA	NA	TRBV6-2/TRBV6-3	TRBJ1-1
CASSLAIGGNNEQFF	TGTGCCAGCAGCTTAGCCATCGGGGGGAACAATGAGCAGTTCTTC	NA	TRBD2	TRBV7-9	TRBJ2-1
CASSWGQGKGTDTQYF	TGTGCCAGCAGCTGGGGACAGGGAAAGGGTACAGATACGCAGTATTTT	NA	TRBD1	TRBV7-6	TRBJ2-3
CASSLGSAGELFF	TGTGCCAGCAGTTTAGGATCCGCCGGGGAGCTGTTTTTT	many	NA	TRBV12-3/TRBV12-4	TRBJ2-2